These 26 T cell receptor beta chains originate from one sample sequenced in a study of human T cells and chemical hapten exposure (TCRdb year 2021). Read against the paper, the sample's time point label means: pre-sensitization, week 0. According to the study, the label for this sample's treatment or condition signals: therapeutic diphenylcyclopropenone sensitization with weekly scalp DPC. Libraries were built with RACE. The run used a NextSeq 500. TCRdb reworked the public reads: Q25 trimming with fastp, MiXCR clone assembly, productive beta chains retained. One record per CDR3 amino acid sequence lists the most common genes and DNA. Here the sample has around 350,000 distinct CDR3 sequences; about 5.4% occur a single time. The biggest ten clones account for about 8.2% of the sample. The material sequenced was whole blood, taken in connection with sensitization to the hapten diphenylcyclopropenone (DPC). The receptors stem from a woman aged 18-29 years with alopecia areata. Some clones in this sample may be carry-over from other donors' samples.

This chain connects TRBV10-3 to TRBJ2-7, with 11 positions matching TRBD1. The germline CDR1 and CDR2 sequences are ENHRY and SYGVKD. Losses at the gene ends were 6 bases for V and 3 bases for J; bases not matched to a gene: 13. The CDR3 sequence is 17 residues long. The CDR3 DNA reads TGTGCCATCAGCTCTAACCCGGGACAGGGGGGATTCTACGAGCAGTACTTC. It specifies CAISSNPGQGGFYEQYF.

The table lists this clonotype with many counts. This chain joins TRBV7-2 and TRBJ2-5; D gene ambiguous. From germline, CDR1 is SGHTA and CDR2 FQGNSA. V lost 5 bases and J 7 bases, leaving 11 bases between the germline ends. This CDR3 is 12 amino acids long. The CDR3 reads CASSTRGVTQYF. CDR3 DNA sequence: TGTGCCAGCAGCACTCGTGGGGTGACCCAGTACTTC.

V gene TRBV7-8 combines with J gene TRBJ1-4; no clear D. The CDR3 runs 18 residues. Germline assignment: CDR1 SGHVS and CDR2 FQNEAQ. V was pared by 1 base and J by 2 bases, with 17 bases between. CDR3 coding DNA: TGTGCCAGCAGCTTAGGTCGGTTACACGTGGCGACTAATGAAAAACTGTTTTTT. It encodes CASSLGRLHVATNEKLFF.

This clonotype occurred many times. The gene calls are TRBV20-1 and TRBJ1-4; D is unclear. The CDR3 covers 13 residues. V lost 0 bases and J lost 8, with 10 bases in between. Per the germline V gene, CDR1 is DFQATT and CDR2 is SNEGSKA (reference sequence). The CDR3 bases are TGCAGTGCTAGAGACGGACGTAGGGAAAAACTGTTTTTT. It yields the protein CSARDGRREKLFF.

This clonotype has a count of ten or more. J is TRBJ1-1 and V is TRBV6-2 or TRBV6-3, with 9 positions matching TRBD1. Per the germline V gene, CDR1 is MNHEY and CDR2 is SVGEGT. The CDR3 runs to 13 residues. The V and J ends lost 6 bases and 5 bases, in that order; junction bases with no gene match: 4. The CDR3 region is CASSRGQGTEAFF. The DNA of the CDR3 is TGTGCCAGCAGCCGGGGACAGGGAACTGAAGCTTTCTTT.

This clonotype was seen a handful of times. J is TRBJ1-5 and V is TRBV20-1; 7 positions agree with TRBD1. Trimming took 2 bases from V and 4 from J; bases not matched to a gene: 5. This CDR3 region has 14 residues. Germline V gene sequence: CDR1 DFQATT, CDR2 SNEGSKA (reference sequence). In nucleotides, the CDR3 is TGCAGTGCTAGACCCGGGACAGTAAATCAGCCCCAGCATTTT. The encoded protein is CSARPGTVNQPQHF.

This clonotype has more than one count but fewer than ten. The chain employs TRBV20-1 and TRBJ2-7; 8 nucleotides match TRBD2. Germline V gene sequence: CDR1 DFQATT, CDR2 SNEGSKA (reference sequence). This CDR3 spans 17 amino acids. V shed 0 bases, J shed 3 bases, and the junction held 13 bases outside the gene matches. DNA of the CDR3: TGCAGTGCTAGAGATCAATCGTCCCGGACTAGCATCTACGAGCAGTACTTC. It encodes CSARDQSSRTSIYEQYF.

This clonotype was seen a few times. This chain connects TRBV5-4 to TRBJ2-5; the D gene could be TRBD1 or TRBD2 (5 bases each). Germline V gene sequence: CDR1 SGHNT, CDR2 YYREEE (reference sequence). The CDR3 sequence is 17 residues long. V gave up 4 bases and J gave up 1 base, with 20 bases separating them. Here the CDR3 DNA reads TGTGCCAGCAGCCCGAACGCTGGACGAGGGGTCCAAGAGACCCAGTACTTC. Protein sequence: CASSPNAGRGVQETQYF.

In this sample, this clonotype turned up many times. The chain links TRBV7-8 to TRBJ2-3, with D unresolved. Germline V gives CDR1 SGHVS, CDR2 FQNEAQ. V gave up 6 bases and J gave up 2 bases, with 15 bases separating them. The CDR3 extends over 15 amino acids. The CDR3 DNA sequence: TGTGCCAGCAGGAAAACTCCGGACGACACAGATACGCAGTATTTT. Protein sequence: CASRKTPDDTDTQYF. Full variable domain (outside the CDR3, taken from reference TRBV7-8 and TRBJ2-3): GAGVSQSPRYKVAKRGQDVALRCDPISGHVSLFWYQQALGQGPEFLTYFQNEAQLDKSGLPSDRFFAERPEGSVSTLKIQRTQQEDSAVYLCASRKTPDDTDTQYFGPGTRLTVL.

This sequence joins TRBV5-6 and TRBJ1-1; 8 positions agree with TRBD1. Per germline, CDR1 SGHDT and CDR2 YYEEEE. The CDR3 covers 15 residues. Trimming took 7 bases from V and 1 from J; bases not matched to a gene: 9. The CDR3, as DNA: TGTGCCAGCTCCCGGGACAGGAATGAGAACACTGAAGCTTTCTTT. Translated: CASSRDRNENTEAFF.

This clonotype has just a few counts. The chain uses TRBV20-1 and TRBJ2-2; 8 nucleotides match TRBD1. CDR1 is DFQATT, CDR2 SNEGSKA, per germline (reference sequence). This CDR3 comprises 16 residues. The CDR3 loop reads CAKAPGQGRFAGELFF. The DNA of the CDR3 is TGCGCAAAAGCTCCAGGACAGGGCCGATTCGCCGGGGAGCTGTTTTTT.

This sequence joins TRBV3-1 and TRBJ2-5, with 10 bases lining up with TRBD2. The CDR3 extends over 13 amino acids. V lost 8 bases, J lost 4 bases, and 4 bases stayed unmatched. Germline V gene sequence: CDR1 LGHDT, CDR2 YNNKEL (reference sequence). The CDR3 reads CASGSGGGETQYF. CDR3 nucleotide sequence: TGTGCCAGCGGAAGCGGGGGGGGAGAGACCCAGTACTTC.

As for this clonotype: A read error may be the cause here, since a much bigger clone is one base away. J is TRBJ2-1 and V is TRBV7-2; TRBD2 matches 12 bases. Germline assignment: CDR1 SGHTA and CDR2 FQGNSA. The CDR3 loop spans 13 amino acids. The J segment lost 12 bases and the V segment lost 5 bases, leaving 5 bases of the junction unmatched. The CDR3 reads CASSQLAGGVQFF. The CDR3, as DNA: TGTGCCAGCAGCCAACTAGCGGGGGGCGTGCAGTTCTTC.

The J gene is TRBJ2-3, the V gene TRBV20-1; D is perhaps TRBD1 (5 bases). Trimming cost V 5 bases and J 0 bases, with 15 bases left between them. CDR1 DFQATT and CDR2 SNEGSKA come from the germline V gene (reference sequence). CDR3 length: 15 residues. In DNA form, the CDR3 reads TGCAGTGCTCCTACGACAGCAACTAGCACAGATACGCAGTATTTT. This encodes CSAPTTATSTDTQYF.

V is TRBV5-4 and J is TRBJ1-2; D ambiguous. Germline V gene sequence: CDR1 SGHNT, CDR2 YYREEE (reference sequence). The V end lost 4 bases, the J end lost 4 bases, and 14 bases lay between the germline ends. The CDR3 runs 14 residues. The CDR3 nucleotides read TGTGCCAGCAGCCGGGCCACAGTCCGCTATGGCTACACCTTC. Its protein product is CASSRATVRYGYTF.

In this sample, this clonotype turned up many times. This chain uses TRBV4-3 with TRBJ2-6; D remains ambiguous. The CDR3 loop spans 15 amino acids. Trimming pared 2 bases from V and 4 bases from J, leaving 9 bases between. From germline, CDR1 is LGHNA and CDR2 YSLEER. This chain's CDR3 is CASSQRAAGANVLTF. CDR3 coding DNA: TGCGCCAGCAGCCAACGCGCTGCGGGGGCCAACGTCCTGACTTTC.

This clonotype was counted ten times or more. The CDR3 here is CASLSWTTEAFF. CDR3 nucleotides: TGTGCCAGCCTTTCGTGGACGACTGAAGCTTTCTTT. V and J are TRBV6-1 and TRBJ1-1, with no clear D. The CDR3 covers 12 residues. Trimming cost V 8 bases and J 5 bases, with 12 bases left between them. Per the germline V gene, CDR1 is MNHNS and CDR2 is SASEGT.

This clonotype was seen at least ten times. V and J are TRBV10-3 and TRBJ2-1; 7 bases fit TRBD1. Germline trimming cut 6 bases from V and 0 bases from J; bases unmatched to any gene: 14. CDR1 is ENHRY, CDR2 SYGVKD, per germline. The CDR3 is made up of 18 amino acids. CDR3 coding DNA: TGTGCCATCAGACCGCTGACAGGGCCCCTTAGCTCCTACAATGAGCAGTTCTTC. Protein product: CAIRPLTGPLSSYNEQFF.

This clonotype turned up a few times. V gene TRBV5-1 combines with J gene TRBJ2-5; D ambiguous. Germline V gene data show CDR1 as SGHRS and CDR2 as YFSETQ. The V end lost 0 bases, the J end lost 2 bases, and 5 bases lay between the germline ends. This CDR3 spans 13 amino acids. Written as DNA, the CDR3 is TGCGCCAGCAGCTTGGTTCCGCAAGAGACCCAGTACTTC. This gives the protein CASSLVPQETQYF.

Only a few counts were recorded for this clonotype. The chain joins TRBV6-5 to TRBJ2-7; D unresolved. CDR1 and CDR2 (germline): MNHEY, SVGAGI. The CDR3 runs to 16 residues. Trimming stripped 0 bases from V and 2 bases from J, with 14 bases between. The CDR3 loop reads CASSYSTMSVPYEQYF. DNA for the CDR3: TGTGCCAGCAGTTACTCAACAATGTCTGTTCCCTACGAGCAGTACTTC.

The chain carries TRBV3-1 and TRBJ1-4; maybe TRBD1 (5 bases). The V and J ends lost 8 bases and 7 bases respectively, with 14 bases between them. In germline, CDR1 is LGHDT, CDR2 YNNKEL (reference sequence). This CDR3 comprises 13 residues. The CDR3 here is CASARGAGEKLFF. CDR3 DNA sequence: TGTGCCAGCGCTAGAGGGGCAGGTGAAAAACTGTTTTTT.

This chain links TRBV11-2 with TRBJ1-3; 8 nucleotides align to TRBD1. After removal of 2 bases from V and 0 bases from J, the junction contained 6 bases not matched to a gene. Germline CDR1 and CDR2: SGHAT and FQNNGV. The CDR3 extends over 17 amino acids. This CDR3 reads CASSLPRTGNSGNTIYF. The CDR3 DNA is TGTGCCAGCAGCTTACCGCGGACAGGGAACTCTGGAAACACCATATATTTT.

CDR3 loop: CASSHRGLGQPQHF. CDR3 sequence (DNA): TGTGCCAGCAGCCACAGGGGGCTGGGTCAGCCCCAGCATTTT. This chain links TRBV3-1 with TRBJ1-5; 8 bases map to TRBD1. The CDR3 consists of 14 residues. Germline assignment: CDR1 LGHDT and CDR2 YNNKEL (reference sequence). J lost 6 bases, V lost 3 bases, and 4 bases had no gene match. Full variable domain (rest looked up from reference TRBV3-1 and TRBJ1-5): DTAVSQTPKYLVTQMGNDKSIKCEQNLGHDTMYWYKQDSKKFLKIMFSYNNKELIINETVPNRFSPKSPDKAHLNLHINSLELGDSAVYFCASSHRGLGQPQHFGDGTRLSIL.

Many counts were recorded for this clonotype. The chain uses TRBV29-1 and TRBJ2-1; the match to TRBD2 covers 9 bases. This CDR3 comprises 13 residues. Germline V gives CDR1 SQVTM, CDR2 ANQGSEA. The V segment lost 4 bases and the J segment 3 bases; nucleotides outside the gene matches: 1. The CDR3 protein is CSVGGGGYNEQFF. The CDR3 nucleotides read TGCAGCGTTGGCGGGGGGGGCTACAATGAGCAGTTCTTC.

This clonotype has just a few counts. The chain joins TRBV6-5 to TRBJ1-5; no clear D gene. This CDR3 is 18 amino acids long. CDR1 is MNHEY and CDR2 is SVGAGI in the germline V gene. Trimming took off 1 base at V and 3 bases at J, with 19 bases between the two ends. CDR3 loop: CASSYFSQLGFFNQPQHF. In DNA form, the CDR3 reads TGTGCCAGCAGTTACTTTTCGCAGTTGGGGTTTTTCAATCAGCCCCAGCATTTT.

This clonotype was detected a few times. The CDR3 loop is CASSQDYFGGHRKLFF. The CDR3 nucleotides are TGTGCCAGCAGCCAAGATTATTTCGGGGGGCATCGGAAACTGTTTTTT. The chain is built from TRBV4-2 and TRBJ1-4, with D perhaps matching TRBD1 (6 bases). V lost 0 bases to trimming and J lost 11 bases, with 19 bases between them. CDR1 is LGHNA and CDR2 is YNFKEQ in the germline V gene. CDR3 size: 16 residues.